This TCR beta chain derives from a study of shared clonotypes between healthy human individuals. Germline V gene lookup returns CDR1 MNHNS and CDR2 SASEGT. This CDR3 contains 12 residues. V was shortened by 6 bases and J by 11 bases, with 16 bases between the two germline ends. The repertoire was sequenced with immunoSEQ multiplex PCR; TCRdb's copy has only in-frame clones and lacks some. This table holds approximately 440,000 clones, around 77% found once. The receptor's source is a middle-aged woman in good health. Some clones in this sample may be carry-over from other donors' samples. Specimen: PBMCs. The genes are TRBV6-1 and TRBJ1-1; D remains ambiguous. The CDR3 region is CASRVTLPGAFF. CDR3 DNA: TGTGCCAGCAGGGTGACCCTACCTGGGGCTTTCTTT.